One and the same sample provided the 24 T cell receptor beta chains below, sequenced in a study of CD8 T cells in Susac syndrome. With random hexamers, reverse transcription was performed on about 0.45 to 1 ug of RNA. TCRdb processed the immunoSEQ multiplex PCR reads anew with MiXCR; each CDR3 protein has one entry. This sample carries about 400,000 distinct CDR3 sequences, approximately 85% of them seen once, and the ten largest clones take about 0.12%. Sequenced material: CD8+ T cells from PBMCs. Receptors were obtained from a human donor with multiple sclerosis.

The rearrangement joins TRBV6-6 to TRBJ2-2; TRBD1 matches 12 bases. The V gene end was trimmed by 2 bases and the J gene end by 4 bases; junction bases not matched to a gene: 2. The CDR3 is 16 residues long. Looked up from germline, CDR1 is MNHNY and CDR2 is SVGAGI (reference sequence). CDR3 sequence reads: CASSYGDRGLTGELFF. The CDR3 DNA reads TGTGCCAGCAGTTACGGGGACAGGGGGCTCACCGGGGAGCTGTTTTTT.

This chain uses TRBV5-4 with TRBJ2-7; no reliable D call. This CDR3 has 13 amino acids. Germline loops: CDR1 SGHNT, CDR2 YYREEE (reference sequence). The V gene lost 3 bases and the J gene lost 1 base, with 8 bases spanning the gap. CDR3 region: CASSWWGSYEQYF. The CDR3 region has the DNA TGTGCCAGCAGCTGGTGGGGATCCTACGAGCAGTACTTC.

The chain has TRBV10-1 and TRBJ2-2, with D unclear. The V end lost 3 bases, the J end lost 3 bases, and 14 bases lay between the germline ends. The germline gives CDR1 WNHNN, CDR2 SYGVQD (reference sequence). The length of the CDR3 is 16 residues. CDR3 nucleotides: TGCGCCAGCAGTGAATGGTCAGCTAGGGACACCGGGGAGCTGTTTTTT. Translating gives CASSEWSARDTGELFF.

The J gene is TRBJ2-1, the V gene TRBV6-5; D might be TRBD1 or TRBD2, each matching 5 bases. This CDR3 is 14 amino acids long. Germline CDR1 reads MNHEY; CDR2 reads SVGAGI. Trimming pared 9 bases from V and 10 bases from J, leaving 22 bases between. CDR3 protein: CARPRDPLYKEQFF. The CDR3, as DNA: TGTGCCAGGCCCCGGGACCCTCTTTATAAGGAGCAGTTCTTC.

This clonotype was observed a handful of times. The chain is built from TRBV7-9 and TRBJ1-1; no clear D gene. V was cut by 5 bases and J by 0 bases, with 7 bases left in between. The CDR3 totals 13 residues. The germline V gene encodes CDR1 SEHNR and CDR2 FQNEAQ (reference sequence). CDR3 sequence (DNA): TGTGCCAGCAGCGCTACCATGAACACTGAAGCTTTCTTT. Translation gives CASSATMNTEAFF. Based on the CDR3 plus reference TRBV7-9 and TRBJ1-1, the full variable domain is DTGVSQNPRHKITKRGQNVTFRCDPISEHNRLYWYRQTLGQGPEFLTYFQNEAQLEKSRLLSDRFSAERPKGSFSTLEIQRTEQGDSAMYLCASSATMNTEAFFGQGTRLTVV.

CDR3 in amino acids: CASSFRLVNTGELFF. In DNA form, the CDR3 reads TGCGCCAGCAGCTTTCGGTTGGTCAACACCGGGGAGCTGTTTTTT. The chain has TRBV5-1 and TRBJ2-2; no clear D. The germline V gene has CDR1 SGHRS and CDR2 YFSETQ. V shed 2 bases and J shed 2 bases, with 10 bases lying between them. CDR3 length: 15 amino acids.

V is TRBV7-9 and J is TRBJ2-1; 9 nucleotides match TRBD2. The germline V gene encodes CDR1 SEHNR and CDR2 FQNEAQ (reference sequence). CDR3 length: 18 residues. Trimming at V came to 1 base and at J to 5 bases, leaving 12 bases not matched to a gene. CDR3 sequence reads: CASSLGWREGPPNNEQFF. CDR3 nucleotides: TGTGCCAGCAGCTTAGGTTGGCGGGAGGGCCCCCCCAACAATGAGCAGTTCTTC.

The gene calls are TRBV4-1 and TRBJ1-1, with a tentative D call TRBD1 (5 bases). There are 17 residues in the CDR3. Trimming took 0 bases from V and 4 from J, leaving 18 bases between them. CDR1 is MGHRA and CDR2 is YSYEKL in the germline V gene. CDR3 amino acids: CASSQDMSAGKATEAFF. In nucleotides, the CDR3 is TGCGCCAGCAGCCAAGATATGAGTGCAGGGAAGGCCACTGAAGCTTTCTTT.

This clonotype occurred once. CDR3 sequence: CASRERWGTNTGELFF. For the CDR3, the DNA is TGTGCCAGCAGGGAACGTTGGGGGACGAACACCGGGGAGCTGTTTTTT. The J gene is TRBJ2-2, the V gene TRBV6-1; D tentatively fits TRBD1 or TRBD2 (5 bases each). Trimming stripped 6 bases from V and 0 bases from J, with 14 bases between. CDR3 length: 16 residues. The germline V gene encodes CDR1 MNHNS and CDR2 SASEGT.

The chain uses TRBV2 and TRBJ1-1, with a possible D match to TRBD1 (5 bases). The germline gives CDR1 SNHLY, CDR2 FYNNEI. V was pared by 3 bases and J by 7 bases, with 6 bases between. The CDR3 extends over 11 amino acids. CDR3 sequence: CASSEGLEAFF. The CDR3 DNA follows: TGTGCCAGCAGTGAGGGGCTTGAAGCTTTCTTT.

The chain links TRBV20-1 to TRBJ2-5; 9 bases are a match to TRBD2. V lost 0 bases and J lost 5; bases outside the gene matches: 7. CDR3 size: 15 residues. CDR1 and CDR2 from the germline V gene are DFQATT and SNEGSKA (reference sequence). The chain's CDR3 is CSAREVAGARETQYF. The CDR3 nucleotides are TGCAGTGCTAGAGAGGTAGCGGGAGCCAGGGAGACCCAGTACTTC.

The CDR3 region is CASSLSSGDYGYTF. Here the CDR3 DNA reads TGTGCCAGCAGTTTAAGCTCTGGGGACTATGGCTACACCTTC. The V and J genes are TRBV27 and TRBJ1-2, with D uncertain. The CDR3 sequence is 14 residues long. Trimming shortened V by 2 bases and J by 3 bases, and 10 bases separated the two germline ends. CDR1 and CDR2 (germline): MNHEY, SMNVEV (reference sequence).

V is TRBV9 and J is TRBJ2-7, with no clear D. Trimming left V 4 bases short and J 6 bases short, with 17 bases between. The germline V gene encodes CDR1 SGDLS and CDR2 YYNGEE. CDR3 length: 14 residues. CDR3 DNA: TGTGCCAGCAGCTTCCAGGCCTCGGGTGGCGAGCAGTACTTC. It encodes CASSFQASGGEQYF. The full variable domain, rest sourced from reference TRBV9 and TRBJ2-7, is DSGVTQTPKHLITATGQRVTLRCSPRSGDLSVYWYQQSLDQGLQFLIQYYNGEERAKGNILERFSAQQFPDLHSELNLSSLELGDSALYFCASSFQASGGEQYFGPGTRLTVT.

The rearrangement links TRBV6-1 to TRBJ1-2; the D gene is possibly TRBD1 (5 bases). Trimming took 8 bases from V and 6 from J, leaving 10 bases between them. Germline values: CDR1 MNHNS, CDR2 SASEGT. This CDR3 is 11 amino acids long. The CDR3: CASQGVDGYTF. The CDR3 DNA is TGTGCCAGCCAGGGCGTGGATGGCTACACCTTC.

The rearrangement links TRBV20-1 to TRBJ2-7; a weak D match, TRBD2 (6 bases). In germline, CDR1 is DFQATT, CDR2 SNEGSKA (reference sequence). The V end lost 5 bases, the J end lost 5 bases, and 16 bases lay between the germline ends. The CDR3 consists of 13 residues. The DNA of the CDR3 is TGCAGTGCTTGGGCACCGGGGGAGCACGAGCAGTACTTC. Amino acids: CSAWAPGEHEQYF.

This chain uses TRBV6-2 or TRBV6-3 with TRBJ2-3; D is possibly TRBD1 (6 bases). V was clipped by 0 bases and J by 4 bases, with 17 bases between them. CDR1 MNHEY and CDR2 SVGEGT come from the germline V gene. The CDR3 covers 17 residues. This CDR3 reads CASSYSRQGFLADTQYF. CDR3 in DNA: TGTGCCAGCAGTTACTCGAGGCAGGGGTTTCTAGCAGATACGCAGTATTTT.

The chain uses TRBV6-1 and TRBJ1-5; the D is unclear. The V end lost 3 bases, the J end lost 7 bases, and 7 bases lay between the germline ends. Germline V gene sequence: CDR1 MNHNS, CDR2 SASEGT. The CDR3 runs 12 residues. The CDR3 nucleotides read TGTGCCAGCAGTGAGCCTGGGCAGCCCCAGCATTTT. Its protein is CASSEPGQPQHF.

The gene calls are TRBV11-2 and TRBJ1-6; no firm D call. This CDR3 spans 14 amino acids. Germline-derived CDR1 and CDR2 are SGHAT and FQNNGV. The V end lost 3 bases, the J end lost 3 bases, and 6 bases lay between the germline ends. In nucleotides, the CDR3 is TGTGCCAGCAGCTTTGGAATCTATAATTCACCCCTCCACTTT. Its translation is CASSFGIYNSPLHF.

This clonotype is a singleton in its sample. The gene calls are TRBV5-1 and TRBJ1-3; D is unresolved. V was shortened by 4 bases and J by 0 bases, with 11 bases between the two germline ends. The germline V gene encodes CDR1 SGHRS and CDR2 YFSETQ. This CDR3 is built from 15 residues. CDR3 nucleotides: TGCGCCAGCAGCGGTGGACTTCCCTCTGGAAACACCATATATTTT. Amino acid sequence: CASSGGLPSGNTIYF.

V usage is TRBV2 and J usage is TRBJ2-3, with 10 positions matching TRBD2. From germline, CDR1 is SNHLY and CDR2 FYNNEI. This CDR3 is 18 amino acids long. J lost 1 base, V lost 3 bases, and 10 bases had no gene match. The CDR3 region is CASSDRAPSGGRTDTQYF. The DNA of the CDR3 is TGTGCCAGCAGTGACCGGGCCCCTAGCGGGGGACGCACAGATACGCAGTATTTT. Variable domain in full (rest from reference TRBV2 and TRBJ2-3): EPEVTQTPSHQVTQMGQEVILRCVPISNHLYFYWYRQILGQKVEFLVSFYNNEISEKSEIFDDQFSVERPDGSNFTLKIRSTKLEDSAMYFCASSDRAPSGGRTDTQYFGPGTRLTVL.

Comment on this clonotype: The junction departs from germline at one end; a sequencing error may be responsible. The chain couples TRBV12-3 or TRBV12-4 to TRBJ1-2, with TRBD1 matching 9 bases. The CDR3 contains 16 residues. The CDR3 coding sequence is TGTGCCATCAGTTTCGATGGTACAGGGGGCAACTATGGCTACACCTTC. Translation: CAISFDGTGGNYGYTF.

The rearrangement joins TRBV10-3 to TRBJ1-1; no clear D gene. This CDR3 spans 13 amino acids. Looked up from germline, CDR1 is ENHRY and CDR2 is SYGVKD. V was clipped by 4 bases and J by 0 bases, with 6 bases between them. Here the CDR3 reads CAISGQLNTEAFF. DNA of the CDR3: TGTGCCATCAGTGGCCAGTTGAACACTGAAGCTTTCTTT.

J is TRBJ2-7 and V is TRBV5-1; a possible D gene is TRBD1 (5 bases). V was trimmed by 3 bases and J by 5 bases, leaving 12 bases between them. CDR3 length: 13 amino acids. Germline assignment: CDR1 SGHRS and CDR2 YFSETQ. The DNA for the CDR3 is TGCGCCAGCAGCTCCGGATGGGGCGACGAGCAGTACTTC. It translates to CASSSGWGDEQYF.

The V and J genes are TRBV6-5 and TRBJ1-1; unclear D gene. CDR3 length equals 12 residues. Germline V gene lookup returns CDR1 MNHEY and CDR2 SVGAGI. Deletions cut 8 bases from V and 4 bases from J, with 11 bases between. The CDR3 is CASFGLGTEAFF. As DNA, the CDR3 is TGTGCCAGCTTTGGTTTGGGCACTGAAGCTTTCTTT.